This is a list of T cell receptor beta chains from one sample in a study of PD-L1 blockade in urothelial cancer. This table comes from immunoSEQ multiplex PCR, and its TCRdb copy is limited to in-frame clones, with some not included. The sample carries approximately 52,000 clones, about 72% recorded once. The material was PBMCs, obtained around atezolizumab (anti-PD-L1) treatment. All receptors derive from a man between 65 and 79 years old with urothelial cancer. Each CDR3 is given with its conserved first and last residue. Fields, in order: V gene, J gene, D gene, clone size, CDR3 DNA, CDR3 protein. A D gene is named only where the DNA matches it firmly. Size is omitted from some rows. Given values are once, few, many or a class for expanded clones.

V: TRBV18; J: TRBJ2-1; D: TRBD2; size: .; DNA: TGTGCCAGCTCACCGAACGGAGCGGGACTCTACAATGAGCAGTTCTTC; CDR3: CASSPNGAGLYNEQFF
V: TRBV7-3; J: TRBJ2-3; D: .; size: .; DNA: TGTGCCAGCAGCTTGGGGCCCCACACAGATACGCAGTATTTT; CDR3: CASSLGPHTDTQYF
V: TRBV28; J: TRBJ1-1; D: TRBD1; size: .; DNA: TGTGCCAGCAGGACAGGGAAGAACACTGAAGCTTTCTTT; CDR3: CASRTGKNTEAFF
V: TRBV5-8; J: TRBJ1-1; D: .; size: few; DNA: TGTGCCAGCAGCTTTCAAGACCGGGGAGTCACTGAAGCTTTCTTT; CDR3: CASSFQDRGVTEAFF
V: TRBV7-3; J: TRBJ1-1; D: TRBD1; size: .; DNA: TGTGCCAGCAGCCCTCGGGGACAGGGGAACACTGAAGCTTTCTTT; CDR3: CASSPRGQGNTEAFF
V: TRBV13; J: TRBJ1-1; D: .; size: few; DNA: TGTGCCAGCAGCTCCCGGGGGACTGAAGCTTTCTTT; CDR3: CASSSRGTEAFF
V: TRBV18; J: TRBJ2-1; D: TRBD2; size: .; DNA: TGTGCCAGCTCACCACCGGGACTAGCGGGAGGGGAGCAGTTCTTC; CDR3: CASSPPGLAGGEQFF
V: TRBV5-6; J: TRBJ2-7; D: TRBD2; size: .; DNA: TGTGCCAGCAGCCCGGGACTAGCGGGAACCTACGAGCAGTACTTC; CDR3: CASSPGLAGTYEQYF
V: TRBV30; J: TRBJ2-3; D: TRBD1; size: .; DNA: TGTGCCTGGGACAGGGAGAGCACAGATACGCAGTATTTT; CDR3: CAWDRESTDTQYF
V: TRBV19; J: TRBJ2-1; D: .; size: few; DNA: TGTGCCAGTAGTATAATCCCCTCTGGGGCCCATGAGCAGTTCTTC; CDR3: CASSIIPSGAHEQFF
V: TRBV7-2; J: TRBJ2-2; D: .; size: few; DNA: TGTGCCAGCACTTTCACCGGGGAGCTGTTTTTT; CDR3: CASTFTGELFF
V: TRBV7-9; J: TRBJ1-2; D: .; size: .; DNA: TGTGCCAGCAGCTTAATATCAGCAGGGAACTATGGCTACACCTTC; CDR3: CASSLISAGNYGYTF
V: TRBV6-4; J: TRBJ1-2; D: .; size: .; DNA: TGTGCCAGCAGTGATAGTCATCGCGGGGGCTACACCTTC; CDR3: CASSDSHRGGYTF
V: TRBV4-3; J: TRBJ2-4; D: .; size: .; DNA: TGCGCCAGCAGCCAAGGGGTCCAGGCAAACATTCAGTACTTC; CDR3: CASSQGVQANIQYF
V: TRBV21-1; J: TRBJ1-3; D: .; size: .; DNA: TGTGCCAGCAGCAAAGCGGGGGCACTCATATATTTT; CDR3: CASSKAGALIYF
V: TRBV7-9; J: TRBJ2-4; D: TRBD2; size: .; DNA: TGTGCCAGCAGCCTCGGGACTAGCGGGAGAACCGACAAAAACATTCAGTACTTC; CDR3: CASSLGTSGRTDKNIQYF
V: TRBV18; J: TRBJ1-5; D: .; size: .; DNA: TGTGCCAGCTCACCACTTACAGGTGCCAATCAGCCCCAGCATTTT; CDR3: CASSPLTGANQPQHF
V: TRBV2; J: TRBJ1-5; D: .; size: .; DNA: TGTGCCAGCAGGCGGGTAACTAAGCAGCCCCAGCATTTT; CDR3: CASRRVTKQPQHF
V: TRBV6-1; J: TRBJ2-7; D: .; size: few; DNA: TGTGCCAGCATGTGGACAGACAACTACGAGCAGTACTTC; CDR3: CASMWTDNYEQYF
V: TRBV7-3; J: TRBJ2-1; D: TRBD2; size: .; DNA: TGTGCCAGCAGCTTACGAGCGGGGAATGAGCAGTTCTTC; CDR3: CASSLRAGNEQFF
V: TRBV19; J: TRBJ1-5; D: .; size: .; DNA: TGTGCCAGTAGTATTGCGGCAGCTAGCAATCAGCCCCAGCATTTT; CDR3: CASSIAAASNQPQHF
V: TRBV19; J: TRBJ2-7; D: .; size: few; DNA: TGTGCCAGTAGAAGAGGGACACAATCCTACGAGCAGTACTTC; CDR3: CASRRGTQSYEQYF
V: TRBV2; J: TRBJ1-1; D: .; size: few; DNA: TGTGCCAGCACCCATCCCGGGTCCACTGAAGCTTTCTTT; CDR3: CASTHPGSTEAFF
V: TRBV4-3; J: TRBJ1-1; D: .; size: .; DNA: TGCGCCAGCAGCCAAGGGGGAGGGAGGAACACTGAAGCTTTCTTT; CDR3: CASSQGGGRNTEAFF
V: TRBV5-1; J: TRBJ2-7; D: TRBD2; size: once; DNA: TGCGCCAGCAGCTTGGCGGGGGGCTCCTACGAGCAGTACTTC; CDR3: CASSLAGGSYEQYF
V: TRBV19; J: TRBJ2-7; D: .; size: .; DNA: TGTGCCAGTAGTAGCCCCGGACAGACCTACGAGCAGTACTTC; CDR3: CASSSPGQTYEQYF
V: TRBV18; J: TRBJ1-1; D: .; size: .; DNA: TGTGCCAGCTCACCACCGAGCGTGAGAAACCCGAACACTGAAGCTTTCTTT; CDR3: CASSPPSVRNPNTEAFF
V: TRBV11-3; J: TRBJ2-3; D: .; size: .; DNA: TGTGCCAGCAGCTTAGTTGCAGGGACAGATACGCAGTATTTT; CDR3: CASSLVAGTDTQYF
V: TRBV18; J: TRBJ1-4; D: TRBD1; size: .; DNA: TGTGCCAGCTCACCACAGAGGGGGCGCGAAAAACTGTTTTTT; CDR3: CASSPQRGREKLFF
V: TRBV19; J: TRBJ2-1; D: .; size: large; DNA: TGTGCCACGACGGCGGGAAGAGTAAATGAGCAGTTCTTC; CDR3: CATTAGRVNEQFF
V: TRBV19; J: TRBJ2-4; D: .; size: .; DNA: TGTGCCAGTAGTACCCAGGGGCTAAACATTCAGTACTTC; CDR3: CASSTQGLNIQYF